The 13 T cell receptor beta chains listed next were all sequenced from one sample in a study of blood T cell repertoires in COVID-19. TCRdb's copy holds only in-frame clones and misses some; the assay was immunoSEQ multiplex PCR. Of 55,000 to 65,000 clones in the sample, almost 80% were seen once. Sequenced input: peripheral blood. These receptors all stem from a man in his 60s with acute or convalescent COVID-19.

This chain uses TRBV29-1 with TRBJ1-4, with TRBD1 matching over 8 bases. V was clipped by 7 bases and J by 8 bases; unmatched bases: 6. This CDR3 spans 12 amino acids. Germline CDR1 and CDR2: SQVTM and ANQGSEA. In nucleotides, the CDR3 is TGCAGCGCCATACAGGGGGACGAAAAACTGTTTTTT. The encoded protein is CSAIQGDEKLFF.

This clone has more than one count but fewer than ten. This chain joins TRBV7-2 and TRBJ1-5, with 7 positions matching TRBD1. The germline V gene encodes CDR1 SGHTA and CDR2 FQGNSA. This CDR3 has 14 amino acids. V lost 4 bases, J lost 3 bases, and 3 bases stayed unmatched. The CDR3 loop reads CASSSGTANQPQHF. The CDR3 DNA reads as TGTGCCAGCAGCTCCGGGACAGCCAATCAGCCCCAGCATTTT.

This clone has just a few counts. This chain uses TRBV18 with TRBJ1-5; weak D call: TRBD1 (5 bases). V lost 2 bases to trimming and J lost 3 bases, with 8 bases between them. This CDR3 is built from 14 residues. CDR1 is KGHSH and CDR2 is LQKENI in the germline V gene. This chain's CDR3 is CASSPGGANQPQHF. CDR3 DNA sequence: TGTGCCAGCTCACCAGGAGGGGCCAATCAGCCCCAGCATTTT.

The J gene is TRBJ1-1, the V gene TRBV25-1; a possible D gene is TRBD1 (5 bases). The germline gives CDR1 MGHDK, CDR2 SYGVNS. The CDR3 is 14 residues long. Trimming cost V 5 bases and J 1 base, with 11 bases left between them. The CDR3 DNA follows: TGTGCCAGCAGTCCTCCGACAGAGAACACTGAAGCTTTCTTT. Translating gives CASSPPTENTEAFF.

This clone came up once. V and J are TRBV13 and TRBJ1-1; 11 nucleotides agree with TRBD1. V shed 5 bases and J 6 bases; nucleotides not matched to a gene: 11. Looked up from germline, CDR1 is PRHDT and CDR2 is FYEKMQ (reference sequence). CDR3 length: 16 amino acids. As DNA, the CDR3 is TGTGCCAGCAGCAGCGGACAGGGGGCGAGAGGCGCTGAAGCTTTCTTT. Its protein is CASSSGQGARGAEAFF.

The chain couples TRBV5-4 to TRBJ2-7; TRBD2 is a possible D gene (6 bases). Trimming cost V 0 bases and J 0 bases, with 13 bases left between them. Germline-derived CDR1 and CDR2 are SGHNT and YYREEE (reference sequence). The length of the CDR3 is 16 residues. CDR3 sequence reads: CASSLVGGQSSYEQYF. In nucleotides, the CDR3 is TGTGCCAGCAGCTTGGTCGGGGGTCAAAGCTCCTACGAGCAGTACTTC. Full variable domain (rest looked up from reference TRBV5-4 and TRBJ2-7): ETGVTQSPTHLIKTRGQQVTLRCSSQSGHNTVSWYQQALGQGPQFIFQYYREEENGRGNFPPRFSGLQFPNYSSELNVNALELDDSALYLCASSLVGGQSSYEQYFGPGTRLTVT.

The J gene is TRBJ2-7, the V gene TRBV4-1; possible D gene TRBD1, 6 bases. The V gene's germline CDR1 is MGHRA and CDR2 YSYEKL. This CDR3 has 14 amino acids. Trimming cost V 0 bases and J 3 bases, with 9 bases left between them. In DNA, the CDR3 is TGCGCCAGCAGCCAAGATAGGGGGTTCTACGAGCAGTACTTC. It encodes CASSQDRGFYEQYF.

This chain joins TRBV7-3 and TRBJ2-1; 7 bases fit TRBD2. V lost 2 bases, J lost 13 bases, and 2 bases stayed unmatched. The CDR3 sequence is 11 residues long. Germline V lookup: CDR1 SGHTA, CDR2 FQGTGA. The CDR3 sequence: CASSLGTTQFF. The DNA for the CDR3 is TGTGCCAGCAGCTTAGGGACTACTCAGTTCTTC.

The chain uses TRBV9 and TRBJ2-1, with 8 positions matching TRBD1. The CDR3 is 18 amino acids. V lost 8 bases, J lost 5 bases, and 21 bases stayed unmatched. Germline values: CDR1 SGDLS, CDR2 YYNGEE. CDR3 residues: CARYSRGPRERVHNEQFF. As DNA, the CDR3 is TGTGCCAGATACTCCAGGGGGCCCCGTGAAAGGGTACACAATGAGCAGTTCTTC.

Only a few counts were recorded for this clone. V usage is TRBV4-1 and J usage is TRBJ2-4, with TRBD2 identical over 13 bases. V shed 1 base, J shed 1 base, and the junction held 4 bases outside the gene matches. Germline V lookup: CDR1 MGHRA, CDR2 YSYEKL. The CDR3 sequence is 18 residues long. The CDR3 protein is CASSQGLAGGEAKNIQYF. CDR3 sequence (DNA): TGCGCCAGCAGCCAAGGACTAGCGGGGGGAGAGGCCAAAAACATTCAGTACTTC.

This sequence joins TRBV14 and TRBJ1-4, with D possibly matching TRBD1 (5 bases). V lost 5 bases, J lost 4 bases, and 14 bases lay in between. The CDR3 consists of 15 residues. Per the germline V gene, CDR1 is SGHDN and CDR2 is FVKESK. CDR3 sequence (DNA): TGTGCCAGCAGCACTCAGACAGAAAGTAATGAAAAACTGTTTTTT. Amino acid sequence: CASSTQTESNEKLFF.

This chain links TRBV6-6 with TRBJ2-5, with D possibly TRBD2 on 6 matching bases. V dropped 5 bases and J dropped 4 bases, with 17 bases sitting between them. The CDR3 spans 15 residues. In germline, CDR1 is MNHNY, CDR2 SVGAGI (reference sequence). The CDR3 here is CASSAGSFTGETQYF. Here the CDR3 DNA reads TGTGCCAGCAGTGCCGGGAGCTTTACGGGAGAGACCCAGTACTTC.

The chain employs TRBV24-1 and TRBJ1-3; perhaps TRBD1 as D (5 bases). Germline CDR1 KGHDR, CDR2 SFDVKD. The CDR3 contains 12 residues. DNA for the CDR3: TGTGCTGCGGGGACCTCTGGAAACACCATATATTTT. Its translation: CAAGTSGNTIYF.